The entry below describes one T cell receptor beta chain. Its matching antigen is unknown. Generated by immunoSEQ multiplex PCR, the TCRdb table keeps only in-frame clones and is missing some. In the table there are some 110,000 clones, 75% to 90% of which are singletons. CDR1 and CDR2 from the germline V gene are SGHTA and FQGTGA. V was cut by 4 bases and J by 3 bases, with 13 bases left in between. There are 14 residues in the CDR3. These data come from a study of T cell responses to AZD1222 COVID-19 vaccine. Findings of the study overall: The number of AZD1222 recipients seropositive at baseline was only 6 or 7.

The sequence was collected from an adult who received the AZD1222 COVID-19 vaccine. The chain carries TRBV7-3 and TRBJ2-7; the D gene is possibly TRBD2 (5 bases). The sequenced sample was peripheral blood, obtained 28 days after the second AZD1222 dose. The CDR3 protein is CASSYAGGDYEQYF. The CDR3 nucleotides are TGTGCCAGCAGCTATGCGGGTGGAGACTACGAGCAGTACTTC.